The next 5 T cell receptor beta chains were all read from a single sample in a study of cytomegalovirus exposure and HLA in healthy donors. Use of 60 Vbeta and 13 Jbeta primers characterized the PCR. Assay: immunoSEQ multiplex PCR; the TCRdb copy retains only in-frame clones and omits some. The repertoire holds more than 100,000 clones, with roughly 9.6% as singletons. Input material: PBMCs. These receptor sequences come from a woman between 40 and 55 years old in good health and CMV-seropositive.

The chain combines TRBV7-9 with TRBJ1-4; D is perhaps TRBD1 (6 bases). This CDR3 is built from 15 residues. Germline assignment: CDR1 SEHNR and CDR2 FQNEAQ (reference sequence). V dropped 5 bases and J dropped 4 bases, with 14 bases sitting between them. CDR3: CASSPLTGNNEKLFF. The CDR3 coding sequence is TGTGCCAGCAGCCCGCTTACAGGGAATAATGAAAAACTGTTTTTT.

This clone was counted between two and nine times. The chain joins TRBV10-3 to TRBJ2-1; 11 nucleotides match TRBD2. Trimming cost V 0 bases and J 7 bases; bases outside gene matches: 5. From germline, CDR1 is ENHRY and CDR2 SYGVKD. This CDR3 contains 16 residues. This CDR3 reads CAISESGSGGANEQFF. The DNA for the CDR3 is TGTGCCATCAGTGAGTCAGGTAGCGGGGGGGCGAATGAGCAGTTCTTC.

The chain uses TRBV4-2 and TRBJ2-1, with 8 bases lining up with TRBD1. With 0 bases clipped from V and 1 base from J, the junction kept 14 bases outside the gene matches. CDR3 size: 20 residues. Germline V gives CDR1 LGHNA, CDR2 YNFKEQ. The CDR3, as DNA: TGTGCCAGCAGCCAAGATATTGCAGGGGGCCCTGGTCGTTCCTACAATGAGCAGTTCTTC. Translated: CASSQDIAGGPGRSYNEQFF.

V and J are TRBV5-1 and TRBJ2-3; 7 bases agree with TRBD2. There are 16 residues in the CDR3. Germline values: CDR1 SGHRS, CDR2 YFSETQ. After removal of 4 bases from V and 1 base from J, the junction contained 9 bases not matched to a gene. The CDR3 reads CASSGERGSGTDTQYF. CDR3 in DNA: TGCGCCAGCAGCGGTGAGCGGGGATCGGGCACAGATACGCAGTATTTT.

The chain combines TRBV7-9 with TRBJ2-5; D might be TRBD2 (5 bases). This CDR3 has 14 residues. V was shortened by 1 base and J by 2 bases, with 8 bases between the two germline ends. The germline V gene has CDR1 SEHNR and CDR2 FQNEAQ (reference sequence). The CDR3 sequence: CASSLVSGQETQYF. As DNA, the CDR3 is TGTGCCAGCAGCTTAGTCAGCGGACAAGAGACCCAGTACTTC.